Listed below are T cell receptor beta chains from one sample, sequenced in a study of blood T cell repertoires in COVID-19. The data were produced by immunoSEQ multiplex PCR, yet TCRdb's version contains in-frame clones alone and is incomplete. The repertoire has over 55,000 clones, approximately 83% of them found once; the top ten carry approximately 8.9%. Sequenced input: peripheral blood. The receptors stem from a man older than 75 with COVID-19, enrolled during active disease. Each CDR3 is given with its conserved first and last residue. D genes are given only for firm matches. A row's size may be missing; if present it is once, few, many or a size class.

>TRBJ1-3|TRBV7-7|TRBD1|.
CASSLGQGGGNTIYF
TGTGCCAGCAGCCTTGGACAGGGCGGTGGAAACACCATATATTTT
>TRBJ2-5|TRBV11-3|TRBD2|.
CASSIGTSGVGETQYF
TGTGCCAGCAGCATAGGGACTAGCGGGGTGGGCGAGACCCAGTACTTC
>TRBJ2-1|TRBV6-5|.|.
CASSFGGPYNEQFF
TGTGCCAGCAGTTTTGGTGGCCCCTACAATGAGCAGTTCTTC
>TRBJ1-5|TRBV28|.|.
CASSQRAGDQPQHF
TGTGCCAGCAGCCAGAGGGCAGGGGATCAGCCCCAGCATTTT
>TRBJ1-6|TRBV20-1|.|once
CSARTSSPLHF
TGCAGTGCTAGGACATCTTCACCCCTCCACTTT
>TRBJ2-3|TRBV4-3|.|.
CASSPGDLEEDTQYF
TGCGCCAGCAGCCCCGGCGACCTGGAGGAAGATACGCAGTATTTT
>TRBJ2-1|TRBV5-5|.|.
CASTPATLGQFF
TGTGCCAGCACCCCGGCGACCCTAGGGCAGTTCTTC
>TRBJ2-7|TRBV5-5|.|many
CASSLNLQVRQYF
TGTGCCAGCAGCTTGAACTTACAGGTCAGGCAGTACTTC
>TRBJ2-2|TRBV6-2/TRBV6-3|.|.
CASSYQAGGITGELFF
TGTGCCAGCAGTTACCAGGCGGGTGGTATCACCGGGGAGCTGTTTTTT
>TRBJ1-1|TRBV18|.|.
CASSPGGGNTEAFF
TGTGCCAGCTCACCGGGCGGGGGGAACACTGAAGCTTTCTTT
>TRBJ1-2|TRBV6-5|.|.
CASSYSVSGTAGYTF
TGTGCCAGCAGTTACTCGGTATCAGGTACCGCTGGCTACACCTTC
>TRBJ1-2|TRBV18|.|few
CAAGEGDYGYTF
TGTGCCGCAGGAGAGGGGGACTATGGCTACACCTTC
>TRBJ2-2|TRBV19|.|.
CASSPNGLAITGELFF
TGTGCCAGTAGTCCAAATGGGCTAGCGATTACCGGGGAGCTGTTTTTT
>TRBJ2-5|TRBV21-1|.|.
CASISRGTSGRAGETQYF
TGTGCCAGCATCTCCCGAGGGACTAGCGGGAGGGCCGGAGAGACCCAGTACTTC
>TRBJ2-1|TRBV29-1|.|.
CSVEKPSPRDYNEQFF
TGCAGCGTTGAGAAGCCTTCACCCCGGGACTACAATGAGCAGTTCTTC
>TRBJ2-7|TRBV19|TRBD2|.
CASRPSGGASEQYF
TGTGCCAGTAGGCCTTCGGGGGGGGCTTCCGAGCAGTACTTC
>TRBJ1-5|TRBV4-1|TRBD1|few
CASSQSLTGGNQPQHF
TGCGCCAGCAGCCAGTCTCTTACAGGGGGAAATCAGCCCCAGCATTTT
>TRBJ2-7|TRBV4-2|TRBD1|.
CASSQETGGPYEQYF
TGTGCCAGCAGCCAAGAGACAGGGGGCCCCTACGAGCAGTACTTC
>TRBJ1-2|TRBV7-2|.|.
CASSLRGLQGGYTF
TGTGCCAGCAGCTTGAGGGGGTTACAGGGAGGCTACACCTTC
>TRBJ2-3|TRBV10-3|.|.
CAITPSSTDTQYF
TGTGCCATCACCCCTTCGAGCACAGATACGCAGTATTTT
>TRBJ2-5|TRBV7-7|TRBD2|.
CASSPLISGSSGTQYF
TGTGCCAGCAGCCCGCTGATTAGCGGGAGTAGCGGGACCCAGTACTTC
>TRBJ2-1|TRBV13|.|.
CASSPRESSYNEQFF
TGTGCCAGCAGCCCCCGCGAAAGCTCCTACAATGAGCAGTTCTTC
>TRBJ1-1|TRBV19|.|few
CASSKESMNTEAFF
TGTGCCAGTAGTAAGGAGTCCATGAACACTGAAGCTTTCTTT
>TRBJ1-2|TRBV7-2|.|.
CASNRNTRLVGYTF
TGTGCCAGCAACCGTAACACGAGGCTAGTCGGCTACACCTTC